This TCR beta chain was recovered during a study of cytomegalovirus exposure and HLA in healthy donors. Study outcomes and limitations: In a later analysis, a genetic analysis reported fewer productive-TCR N-insertions in an Asian-associated ancestry cluster than the cohort average. For TCR beta chains, V- and J-gene trimming was later linked to a missense DCLRE1C variant.

PCR amplification relied on 60 Vbeta primers (plus 13 Jbeta primers). The protocol was immunoSEQ multiplex PCR, while the TCRdb copy is restricted to in-frame clones and leaves out a portion. Of under 150,000 clones listed, 60% to 80% are singletons. This CDR3 has 15 amino acids. Per germline, CDR1 SGDLS and CDR2 YYNGEE. The trim removed 4 bases at V and 1 base at J, leaving 5 bases unmatched. Only one count was recorded for this clone. Its antigen is unknown. This sequence was found in a man between 50 and 59 years old in good health and CMV-seropositive. The V call is TRBV9, the J call TRBJ1-1; 9 nucleotides line up with TRBD1. The sample taken for sequencing was PBMCs. CDR3: CASSPMGQGNTEAFF. The DNA of the CDR3 is TGTGCCAGCAGCCCAATGGGACAGGGGAACACTGAAGCTTTCTTT.